This TCR beta chain was retrieved from a study of T cells after yellow fever vaccination. Study-level information: Fractions of limited cellularity were prepared by means of SMART-Seq v4 Ultra Low Input. Notes on the study in general: CD4 and CD8 compartments shared a small share of clonotypes.

Turning to this clonotype: Its antigen is not identified.

Germline CDR1 DFQATT, CDR2 SNEGSKA (reference sequence). This CDR3 spans 13 amino acids. Deletions cut 1 base from V and 0 bases from J, with 7 bases between. One entry per CDR3 protein results from TCRdb running MiXCR on the 5' RACE reads. Of 170,000 or so distinct CDR3 sequences in the sample, around 8.5% were seen once. This sequence joins TRBV20-1 and TRBJ2-7; D is perhaps TRBD2 (5 bases). The source material was CD8+ T cells sorted from PBMCs, sampled 45 days after the yellow fever booster vaccination. This receptor was obtained from a man in his late teens or twenties who received the YFV17D yellow fever vaccine. CDR3 DNA: TGCAGTGCTAGAGGGAGGAGCTCCTACGAGCAGTACGTC. Protein sequence: CSARGRSSYEQYV.